This T cell receptor (beta chain) was obtained from a study of OX40 agonist ivuxolimab in advanced cancers. Study-level background: Ivuxolimab was a fully human IgG2 agonistic monoclonal antibody targeting the costimulatory receptor OX40 (CD134). Intravenous ivuxolimab was administered to patients every 2 weeks at six dose levels: 0.01, 0.1, 0.3, 1.5, 3 and 10 mg/kg. Of the roughly 54 patients in dose escalation, some 19 had hepatocellular carcinoma, roughly 15 had melanoma, 9 had renal cell carcinoma and 9 had head and neck cancer. In the dose-escalation cohort, roughly 80% of patients were male, and the mean age was around 60 years, with a range of roughly 20 to 85. Patients were allowed to have had prior anti-PD-1, anti-PD-L1 or anti-CTLA-4 therapy, and less than 45% of the dose-escalation patients had previously received checkpoint inhibitors. Partial responses occurred in three dose-escalation patients, of whom one had hepatocellular carcinoma and two had cutaneous melanoma. The purpose of peripheral TCRbeta sequencing was to test whether ivuxolimab changed TCR sequence diversity and led to clonal T-cell expansion. The paper reports the monotherapy dose-escalation portion (N of about 50 patients) of the phase I ivuxolimab trial. Here is what the overall study found, with its caveats: Low levels of normalized T-cell clonal expansion were also seen in some nonresponding patients. In partial responders in the 0.1-3.0 mg/kg groups, normalized peripheral clonal expansion was found to be among the lowest, especially among CD8+ T cells. The antigen specificity of the peripheral T cells that underwent clonal expansion was not determined. At doses of 0.1 to 3.0 mg/kg, clonal expansion of both CD4+ and CD8+ blood T cells was observed from baseline to week 6. After ivuxolimab, CD8+ T cells had more expanded clones than CD4+ T cells on average.

For sequencing of the TCRbeta CDR3 region, genomic DNA was extracted from the sorted cells. TCRbeta CDR3 regions were sequenced using the immunoSEQ Assay. TCRdb retrieved this table from immuneACCESS and kept in-frame rearrangements only. Not all clones are present; in checked studies, unresolved V genes account for under half, and no reason is known for the remainder. For this sample there are some 60,000 clones; roughly 80% appear just once. 1.5% to 2.5% of the sample is in the top ten clones. Patients with a history of autoimmune disease or receiving systemic immunosuppression were excluded from the trial. Peripheral blood for TCR sequencing was collected from all dose cohorts at baseline, on cycle 4 day 1, and on cycle 7 day 1. The samples were drawn from a first-in-human, open-label, multicenter phase I dose-escalation trial of ivuxolimab. Adults with locally advanced or metastatic melanoma, renal cell, hepatocellular, or head and neck squamous cell carcinoma were enrolled in the trial. CD4+ and CD8+ T cells were sorted separately from peripheral blood before TCR sequencing.

The germline V gene (reference sequence) sets CDR1 to LNHNV and CDR2 to YYDKDF. From the cysteine up to the phenylalanine, the CDR3 has a length of 14 residues. Solely the CDR3 DNA is kept, with 42 bases framed from the first base. Trimming takes 4 bases from V and 2 bases from J, and the germline ends sit 10 bases apart. Points on this clone: The antigen it recognizes is unknown. Base-call qualities are not available, and no considerably larger clone is one nucleotide away.

The V gene is TRBV15 and the J gene is TRBJ2-3, with no D gene named confidently. The clonotype was recovered from an adult with an advanced solid tumor such as melanoma, head and neck, liver or kidney cancer. The sample here was CD4+ or CD8+ T cells sorted from blood, taken in a trial of the OX40 agonist ivuxolimab. The sequenced DNA: TGTGCCACCAGCAAACGAAGGGACACAGATACGCAGTATTTT. The translation is CATSKRRDTDTQYF. The entire variable domain, with the stretches around the CDR3 drawn from the reference TRBV15 and TRBJ2-3 proteins, is DAMVIQNPRYQVTQFGKPVTLSCSQTLNHNVMYWYQQKSSQAPKLLFHYYDKDFNNEADTPDNFQSRRPNTSFCFLDIRSPGLGDTAMYLCATSKRRDTDTQYFGPGTRLTVL.